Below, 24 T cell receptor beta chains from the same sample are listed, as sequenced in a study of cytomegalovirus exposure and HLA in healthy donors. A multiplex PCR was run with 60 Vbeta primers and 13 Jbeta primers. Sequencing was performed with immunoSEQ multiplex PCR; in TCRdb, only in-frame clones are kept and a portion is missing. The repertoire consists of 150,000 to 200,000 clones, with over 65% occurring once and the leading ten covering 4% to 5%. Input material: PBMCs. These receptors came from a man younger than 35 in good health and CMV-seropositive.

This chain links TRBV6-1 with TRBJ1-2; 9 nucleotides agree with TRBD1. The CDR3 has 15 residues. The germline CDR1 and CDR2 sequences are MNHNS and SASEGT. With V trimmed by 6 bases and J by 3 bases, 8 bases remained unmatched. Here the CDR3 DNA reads TGTGCCAGCAGACCCTACAGGGGGCGCGACTATGGCTACACCTTC. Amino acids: CASRPYRGRDYGYTF.

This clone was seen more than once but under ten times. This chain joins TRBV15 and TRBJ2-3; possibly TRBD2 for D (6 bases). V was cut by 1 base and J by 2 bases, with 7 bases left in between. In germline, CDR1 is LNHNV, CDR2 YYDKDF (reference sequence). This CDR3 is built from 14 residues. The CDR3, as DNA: TGTGCCACCAGCAGAGCGGGAGCCACAGATACGCAGTATTTT. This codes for CATSRAGATDTQYF.

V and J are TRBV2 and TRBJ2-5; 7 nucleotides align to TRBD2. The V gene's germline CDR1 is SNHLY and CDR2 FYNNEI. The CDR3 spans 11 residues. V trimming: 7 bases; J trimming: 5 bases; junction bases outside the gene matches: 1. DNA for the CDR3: TGTGCCAGCATCGGGGGGGAGACCCAGTACTTC. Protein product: CASIGGETQYF.

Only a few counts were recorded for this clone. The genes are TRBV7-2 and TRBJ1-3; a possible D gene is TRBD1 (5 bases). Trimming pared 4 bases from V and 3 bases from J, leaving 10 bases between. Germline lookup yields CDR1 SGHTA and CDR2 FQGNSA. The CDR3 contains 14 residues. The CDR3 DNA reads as TGTGCCAGCAGCTCACAGGCCCTTGGAAACACCATATATTTT. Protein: CASSSQALGNTIYF.

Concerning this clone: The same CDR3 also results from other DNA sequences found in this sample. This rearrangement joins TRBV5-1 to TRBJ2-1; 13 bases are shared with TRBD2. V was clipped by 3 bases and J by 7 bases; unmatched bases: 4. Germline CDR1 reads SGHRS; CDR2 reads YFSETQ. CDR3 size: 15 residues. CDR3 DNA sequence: TGCGCCAGCAGCTCAGGACTAGCGGGAGAAAATGAGCAGTTCTTC. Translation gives CASSSGLAGENEQFF.

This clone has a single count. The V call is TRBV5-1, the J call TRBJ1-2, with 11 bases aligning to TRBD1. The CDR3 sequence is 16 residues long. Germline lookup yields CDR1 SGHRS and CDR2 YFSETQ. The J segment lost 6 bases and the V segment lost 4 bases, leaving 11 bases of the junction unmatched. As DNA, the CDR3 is TGCGCCAGCAGCATACAACCGGACAGGGGGCAAAATGGCTACACCTTC. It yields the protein CASSIQPDRGQNGYTF.

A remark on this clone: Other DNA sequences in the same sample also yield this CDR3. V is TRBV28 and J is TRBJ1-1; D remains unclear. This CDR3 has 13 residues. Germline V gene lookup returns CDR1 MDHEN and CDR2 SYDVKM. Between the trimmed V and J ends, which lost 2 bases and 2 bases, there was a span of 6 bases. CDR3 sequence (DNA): TGTGCCAGCAGTTTACCAGTTAACACTGAAGCTTTCTTT. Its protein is CASSLPVNTEAFF.

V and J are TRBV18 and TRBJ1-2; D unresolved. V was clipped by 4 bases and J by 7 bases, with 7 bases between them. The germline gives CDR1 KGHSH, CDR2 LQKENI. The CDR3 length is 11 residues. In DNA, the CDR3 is TGTGCCAGCTCACTCAGTGGTGGCTACACCTTC. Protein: CASSLSGGYTF.

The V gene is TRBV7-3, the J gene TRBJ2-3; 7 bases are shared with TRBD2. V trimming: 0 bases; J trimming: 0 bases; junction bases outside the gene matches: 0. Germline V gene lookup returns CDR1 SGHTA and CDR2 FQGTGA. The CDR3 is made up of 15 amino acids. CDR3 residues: CASSLTGGSTDTQYF. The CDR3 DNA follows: TGTGCCAGCAGCTTAACGGGGGGGAGCACAGATACGCAGTATTTT.

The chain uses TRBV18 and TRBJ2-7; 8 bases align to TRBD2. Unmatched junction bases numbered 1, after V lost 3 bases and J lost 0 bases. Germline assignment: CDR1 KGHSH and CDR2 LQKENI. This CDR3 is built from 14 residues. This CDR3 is CASSPSGTSYEQYV. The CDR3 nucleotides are TGTGCCAGCTCACCTAGCGGGACCTCCTACGAGCAGTACGTC.

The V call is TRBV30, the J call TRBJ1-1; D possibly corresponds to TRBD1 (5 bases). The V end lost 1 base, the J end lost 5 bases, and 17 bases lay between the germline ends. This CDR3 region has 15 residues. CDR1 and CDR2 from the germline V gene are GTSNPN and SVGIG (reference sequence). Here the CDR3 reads CAWSEGWPYRTEAFF. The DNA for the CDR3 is TGTGCCTGGAGTGAGGGGTGGCCCTATAGGACTGAAGCTTTCTTT.

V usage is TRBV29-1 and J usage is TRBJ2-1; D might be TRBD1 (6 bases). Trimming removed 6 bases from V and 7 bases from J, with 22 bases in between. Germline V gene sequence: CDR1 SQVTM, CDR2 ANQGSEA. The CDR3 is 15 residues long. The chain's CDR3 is CSVVPMDGGPNEQFF. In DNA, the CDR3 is TGCAGCGTGGTACCTATGGATGGGGGCCCAAATGAGCAGTTCTTC.

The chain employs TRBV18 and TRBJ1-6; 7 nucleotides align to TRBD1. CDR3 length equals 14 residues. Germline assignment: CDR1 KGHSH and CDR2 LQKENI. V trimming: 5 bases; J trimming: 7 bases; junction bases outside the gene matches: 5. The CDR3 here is CASSDRDRNSPLHF. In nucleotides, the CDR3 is TGTGCCAGCTCAGACCGGGACAGAAATTCACCCCTCCACTTT.

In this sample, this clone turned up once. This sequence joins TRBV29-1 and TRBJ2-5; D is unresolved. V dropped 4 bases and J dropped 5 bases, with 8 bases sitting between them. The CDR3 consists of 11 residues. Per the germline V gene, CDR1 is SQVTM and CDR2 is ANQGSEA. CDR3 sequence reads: CSVVAVETQYF. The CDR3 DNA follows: TGCAGCGTTGTGGCTGTCGAGACCCAGTACTTC.

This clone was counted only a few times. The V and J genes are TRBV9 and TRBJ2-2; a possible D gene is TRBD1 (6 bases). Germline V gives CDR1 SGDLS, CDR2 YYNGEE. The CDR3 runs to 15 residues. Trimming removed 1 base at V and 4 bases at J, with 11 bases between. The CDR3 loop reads CASSVTGLGTGELFF. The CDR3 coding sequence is TGTGCCAGCAGCGTAACAGGGTTGGGCACCGGGGAGCTGTTTTTT.

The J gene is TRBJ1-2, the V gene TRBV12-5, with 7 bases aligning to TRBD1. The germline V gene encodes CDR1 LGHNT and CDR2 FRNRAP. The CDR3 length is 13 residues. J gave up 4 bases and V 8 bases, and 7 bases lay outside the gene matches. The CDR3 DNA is TGTGCTAGTAGTCAGGGGGGTATCTATGGCTACACCTTC. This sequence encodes CASSQGGIYGYTF.

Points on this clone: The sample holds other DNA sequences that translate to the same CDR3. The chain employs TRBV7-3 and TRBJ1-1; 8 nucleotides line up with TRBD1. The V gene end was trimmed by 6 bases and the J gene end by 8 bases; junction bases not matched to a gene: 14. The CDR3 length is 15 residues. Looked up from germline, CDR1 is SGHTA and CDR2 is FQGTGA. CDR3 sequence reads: CASRRTSTGESEAFF. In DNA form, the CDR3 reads TGTGCCAGCAGGCGAACTTCGACAGGGGAGTCGGAAGCTTTCTTT.

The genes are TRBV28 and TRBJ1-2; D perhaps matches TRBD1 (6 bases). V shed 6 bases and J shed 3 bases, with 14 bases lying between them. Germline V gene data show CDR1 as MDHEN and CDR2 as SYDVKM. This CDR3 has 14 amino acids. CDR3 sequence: CASSPDRLDYGYTF. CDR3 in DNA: TGTGCCAGCAGCCCTGACAGGCTAGACTATGGCTACACCTTC.

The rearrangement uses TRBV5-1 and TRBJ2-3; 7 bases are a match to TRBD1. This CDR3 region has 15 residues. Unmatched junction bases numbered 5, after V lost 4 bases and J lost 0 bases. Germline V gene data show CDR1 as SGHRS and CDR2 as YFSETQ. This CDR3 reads CASSPGQASTDTQYF. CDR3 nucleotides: TGCGCCAGCAGCCCCGGACAGGCTAGCACAGATACGCAGTATTTT.

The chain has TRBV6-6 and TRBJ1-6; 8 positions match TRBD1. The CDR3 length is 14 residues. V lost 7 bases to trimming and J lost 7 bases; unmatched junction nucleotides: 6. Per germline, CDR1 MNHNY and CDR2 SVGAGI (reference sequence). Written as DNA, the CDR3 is TGTGCCAGCAAGACGACAGGGGCAAATTCACCCCTCCACTTT. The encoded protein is CASKTTGANSPLHF.

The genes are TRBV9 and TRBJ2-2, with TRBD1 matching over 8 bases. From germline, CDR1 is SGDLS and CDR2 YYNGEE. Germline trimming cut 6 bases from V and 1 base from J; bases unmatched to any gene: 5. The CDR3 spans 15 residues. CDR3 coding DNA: TGTGCCAGCATGGTAGGGACAGGGAACACCGGGGAGCTGTTTTTT. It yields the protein CASMVGTGNTGELFF.

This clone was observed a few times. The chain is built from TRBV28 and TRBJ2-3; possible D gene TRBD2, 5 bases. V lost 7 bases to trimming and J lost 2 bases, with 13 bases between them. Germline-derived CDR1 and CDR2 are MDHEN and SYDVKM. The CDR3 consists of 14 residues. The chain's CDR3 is CASKQAEYTDTQYF. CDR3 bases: TGTGCCAGCAAACAAGCGGAGTACACAGATACGCAGTATTTT.

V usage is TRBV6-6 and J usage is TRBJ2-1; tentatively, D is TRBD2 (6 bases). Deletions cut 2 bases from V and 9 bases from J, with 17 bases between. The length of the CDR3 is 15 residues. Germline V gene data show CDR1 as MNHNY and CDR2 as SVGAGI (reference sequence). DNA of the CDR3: TGTGCCAGCAGTTACCGGTTATCGGGCGGGGTTGAGCAGTTCTTC. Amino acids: CASSYRLSGGVEQFF.

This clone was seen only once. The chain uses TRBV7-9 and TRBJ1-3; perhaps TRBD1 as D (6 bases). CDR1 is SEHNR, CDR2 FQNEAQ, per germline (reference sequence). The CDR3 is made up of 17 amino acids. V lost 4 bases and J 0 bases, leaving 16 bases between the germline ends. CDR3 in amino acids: CASSSQGPPSSGNTIYF. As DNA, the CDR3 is TGTGCCAGCAGCTCCCAGGGGCCCCCGAGCTCTGGAAACACCATATATTTT.